Below are 31 T cell receptor beta chains sequenced from a single sample in a study of graft-versus-host responses after intestinal transplantation. Repertoires were generated with immunoSEQ multiplex PCR, while TCRdb's copy carries only in-frame clones and drops some. Altogether tens of thousands of clones are present, 90% being singletons, with the ten largest covering roughly 3.9%. The antigens these receptors bind are not known. The sequencing here drew on unstimulated CD8+ T cells sorted from spleen or lymph node cells, taken before transplant. These receptors were taken from a human donor who was the organ donor for an intestinal transplant.

This clone was seen once. This chain links TRBV27 with TRBJ2-3; possibly TRBD2 for D (5 bases). The CDR3 extends over 14 amino acids. Germline CDR1 is MNHEY and CDR2 is SMNVEV (reference sequence). V lost 4 bases, J lost 3 bases, and 11 bases lay in between. The CDR3 reads CASSSDYTTDTQYF. The CDR3, as DNA: TGTGCCAGCAGTTCAGACTATACTACAGATACGCAGTATTTT.

The chain recombines TRBV4-1 with TRBJ2-3; 7 positions agree with TRBD2. Trimming at V came to 5 bases and at J to 2 bases, leaving 13 bases not matched to a gene. Per the germline V gene, CDR1 is MGHRA and CDR2 is YSYEKL. The length of the CDR3 is 17 residues. CDR3: CASSEGQSGTYTDTQYF. In DNA, the CDR3 is TGCGCCAGCAGCGAAGGCCAGAGCGGGACCTACACAGATACGCAGTATTTT.

This clone has only a few counts. V and J are TRBV28 and TRBJ1-3, with D uncertain. V gave up 6 bases and J gave up 1 base, with 4 bases separating them. Germline V CDR1 and CDR2: MDHEN, SYDVKM. This CDR3 has 12 amino acids. CDR3 loop: CASSPSGNTIYF. CDR3 nucleotides: TGTGCCAGCAGCCCATCTGGAAACACCATATATTTT.

The chain combines TRBV28 with TRBJ1-2; a possible D gene is TRBD1 (6 bases). The CDR3 contains 15 residues. V lost 2 bases, J lost 4 bases, and 14 bases lay in between. Looked up from germline, CDR1 is MDHEN and CDR2 is SYDVKM. The CDR3 DNA is TGTGCCAGCAGTTTACAGGGGATATATAGCTATGGCTACACCTTC. Residues: CASSLQGIYSYGYTF.

The chain couples TRBV7-9 to TRBJ1-1; 10 bases align to TRBD1. The CDR3 is 13 residues long. Germline V lookup: CDR1 SEHNR, CDR2 FQNEAQ (reference sequence). Germline trimming cut 10 bases from V and 4 bases from J; bases unmatched to any gene: 6. The CDR3 region is CATRQGARTEAFF. CDR3 in DNA: TGTGCCACCCGACAGGGGGCGCGCACTGAAGCTTTCTTT. Using reference TRBV7-9 and TRBJ1-1 for the parts outside the CDR3, the full variable domain is DTGVSQNPRHKITKRGQNVTFRCDPISEHNRLYWYRQTLGQGPEFLTYFQNEAQLEKSRLLSDRFSAERPKGSFSTLEIQRTEQGDSAMYLCATRQGARTEAFFGQGTRLTVV.

The chain has TRBV11-2 and TRBJ2-5, with 10 bases fitting TRBD2. The V segment lost 0 bases and the J segment 4 bases; nucleotides outside the gene matches: 5. The V gene's germline CDR1 is SGHAT and CDR2 FQNNGV. This CDR3 contains 16 residues. The chain's CDR3 is CASSLEISSGGETQYF. CDR3 nucleotides: TGTGCCAGCAGCTTAGAAATCTCTAGCGGGGGAGAGACCCAGTACTTC.

The chain has TRBV30 and TRBJ2-3; 11 bases line up with TRBD1. V lost 2 bases and J lost 5; bases outside the gene matches: 6. Germline-derived CDR1 and CDR2 are GTSNPN and SVGIG (reference sequence). The CDR3 covers 15 residues. For the CDR3, the DNA is TGTGCCTGGAGTACCGGGACAGGGGGTGAAGATACGCAGTATTTT. This translates into CAWSTGTGGEDTQYF.

This chain links TRBV28 with TRBJ2-7; a weak D match, TRBD2 (6 bases). Per germline, CDR1 MDHEN and CDR2 SYDVKM. CDR3 length equals 13 residues. Trimming shortened V by 3 bases and J by 6 bases, and 12 bases separated the two germline ends. CDR3 sequence: CASSFLAGTEQYV. CDR3 sequence (DNA): TGTGCCAGCAGTTTCCTGGCGGGGACCGAGCAGTACGTC.

The rearrangement uses TRBV6-6 and TRBJ2-7; 7 positions match TRBD1. V lost 2 bases to trimming and J lost 7 bases; unmatched junction nucleotides: 5. CDR3 size: 13 residues. Per germline, CDR1 MNHNY and CDR2 SVGAGI (reference sequence). CDR3 in DNA: TGTGCCAGCAGTTACGACAGGGTGGATGAGCAGTACGTC. Amino acids: CASSYDRVDEQYV.

The chain joins TRBV7-2 to TRBJ2-7, with 9 positions matching TRBD1. The germline V gene has CDR1 SGHTA and CDR2 FQGNSA. The CDR3 sequence is 15 residues long. Unmatched junction bases numbered 5, after V lost 1 base and J lost 4 bases. The CDR3 loop reads CASSLEGQGYYEQYV. DNA for the CDR3: TGTGCCAGCAGCTTAGAGGGACAGGGTTATTACGAGCAGTACGTC.

The chain has TRBV15 and TRBJ1-1; TRBD1 is a possible D gene (5 bases). V was pared by 0 bases and J by 4 bases, with 12 bases between. Germline V gene lookup returns CDR1 LNHNV and CDR2 YYDKDF (reference sequence). This CDR3 is built from 15 residues. The CDR3 DNA sequence: TGTGCCACCAGCAGAGATTTGGGGGGGGGCACTGAAGCTTTCTTT. Translation: CATSRDLGGGTEAFF.

The chain combines TRBV30 with TRBJ2-3; 11 bases agree with TRBD2. Germline V gene lookup returns CDR1 GTSNPN and CDR2 SVGIG (reference sequence). The CDR3 loop spans 16 amino acids. J was trimmed by 5 bases and V by 3 bases; bases with no gene match: 10. This CDR3 reads CAWSLGLAGSVDTQYF. In DNA, the CDR3 is TGTGCCTGGAGCCTCGGACTAGCGGGTTCGGTAGATACGCAGTATTTT.

The chain has TRBV30 and TRBJ2-3, with 7 bases that match TRBD2. The CDR3 covers 12 residues. The V gene end was trimmed by 5 bases and the J gene end by 5 bases; junction bases not matched to a gene: 4. Looked up from germline, CDR1 is GTSNPN and CDR2 is SVGIG (reference sequence). The CDR3 sequence: CAWWAGVDTQYF. The CDR3 nucleotides are TGTGCCTGGTGGGCGGGGGTAGATACGCAGTATTTT.

The V gene is TRBV7-9, the J gene TRBJ1-4; unclear D gene. V lost 4 bases to trimming and J lost 8 bases, with 11 bases between them. From germline, CDR1 is SEHNR and CDR2 FQNEAQ (reference sequence). CDR3 length: 13 amino acids. CDR3: CASSSQDWEKLFF. Written as DNA, the CDR3 is TGTGCCAGCAGCTCTCAAGACTGGGAAAAACTGTTTTTT.

The V call is TRBV7-9, the J call TRBJ2-5, with TRBD2 identical over 9 bases. V was pared by 4 bases and J by 5 bases, with 11 bases of the junction left unmatched. The CDR3 sequence is 16 residues long. Germline assignment: CDR1 SEHNR and CDR2 FQNEAQ (reference sequence). The CDR3 DNA follows: TGTGCCAGCAGCTCGGAGGAGCGGGGGGTTCGGGAGACCCAGTACTTC. Protein sequence: CASSSEERGVRETQYF.

The chain employs TRBV27 and TRBJ1-4, with a tentative D call TRBD1 (6 bases). This CDR3 has 14 amino acids. The germline V gene encodes CDR1 MNHEY and CDR2 SMNVEV (reference sequence). The V and J ends lost 3 bases and 6 bases respectively, with 11 bases between them. Here the CDR3 reads CASSFGQGYEKLFF. The DNA for the CDR3 is TGTGCCAGCAGTTTTGGGCAGGGGTATGAAAAACTGTTTTTT.

CDR3: CASGGDRGHNEQFF. The CDR3 DNA reads as TGTGCCTCCGGCGGGGACAGGGGACACAATGAGCAGTTCTTC. This chain connects TRBV6-6 to TRBJ2-1, with 10 bases matching TRBD1. Trimming removed 11 bases from V and 5 bases from J; junction bases left unmatched: 9. CDR3 length: 14 amino acids. From germline, CDR1 is MNHNY and CDR2 SVGAGI (reference sequence).

The chain has TRBV6-5 and TRBJ2-2; 9 bases are shared with TRBD1. Germline V gives CDR1 MNHEY, CDR2 SVGAGI. CDR3 length: 15 residues. J lost 3 bases, V lost 2 bases, and 1 base had no gene match. The chain's CDR3 is CASSYGDRDTGELFF. Here the CDR3 DNA reads TGTGCCAGCAGTTACGGGGACAGGGACACCGGGGAGCTGTTTTTT.

The genes are TRBV27 and TRBJ2-1; TRBD2 aligns across 10 bases. The CDR3 contains 16 residues. Losses at the gene ends were 3 bases for V and 4 bases for J; bases not matched to a gene: 6. Germline CDR1 reads MNHEY; CDR2 reads SMNVEV (reference sequence). CDR3 bases: TGTGCCAGCAGTTTCCTGGGTAGCGGGGGGTACAATGAGCAGTTCTTC. Its translation is CASSFLGSGGYNEQFF.

This chain joins TRBV5-1 and TRBJ2-1; TRBD2 matches 11 bases. The CDR3 has 14 amino acids. J lost 7 bases, V lost 2 bases, and 2 bases had no gene match. The germline gives CDR1 SGHRS, CDR2 YFSETQ. CDR3 bases: TGCGCCAGCAGCTTTATAGCGGGGGGGAATGAGCAGTTCTTC. It encodes CASSFIAGGNEQFF.

V and J are TRBV6-5 and TRBJ2-1; 10 bases align to TRBD2. With V trimmed by 6 bases and J by 4 bases, 6 bases remained unmatched. The CDR3 covers 15 residues. Germline loops: CDR1 MNHEY, CDR2 SVGAGI. The CDR3: CASSSSGGAYNEQFF. DNA of the CDR3: TGTGCCAGCAGCTCCAGCGGGGGGGCTTACAATGAGCAGTTCTTC.

CDR3 in amino acids: CASSEIRSSGDEQYV. The CDR3 nucleotides are TGTGCCAGCAGTGAAATACGGAGTAGCGGGGACGAGCAGTACGTC. The chain carries TRBV6-1 and TRBJ2-7; 8 bases are shared with TRBD2. The CDR3 runs 15 residues. Looked up from germline, CDR1 is MNHNS and CDR2 is SASEGT. The junction had 8 bases not matched to a gene; V was cut back by 2 bases and J by 5 bases.

This clone showed up just once. The chain has TRBV27 and TRBJ2-1, with 12 bases identical to TRBD2. The germline V gene has CDR1 MNHEY and CDR2 SMNVEV (reference sequence). V lost 4 bases, J lost 0 bases, and 1 base stayed unmatched. The CDR3 has 16 residues. The CDR3 region is CASSSSGGASYNEQFF. In nucleotides, the CDR3 is TGTGCCAGCAGTTCTAGCGGGGGGGCCTCCTACAATGAGCAGTTCTTC.

The chain carries TRBV5-6 and TRBJ2-3; tentatively, D is TRBD1 (6 bases). In germline, CDR1 is SGHDT, CDR2 YYEEEE. This CDR3 has 12 residues. Trimming pared 5 bases from V and 4 bases from J, leaving 8 bases between. The CDR3 here is CASRQGADTQYF. In DNA form, the CDR3 reads TGTGCCAGCAGACAGGGTGCAGATACGCAGTATTTT.

V gene TRBV25-1 combines with J gene TRBJ2-5, with 10 bases aligning to TRBD1. Germline lookup yields CDR1 MGHDK and CDR2 SYGVNS. V shed 6 bases and J 4 bases; nucleotides not matched to a gene: 5. The CDR3 is 14 residues long. CDR3 sequence (DNA): TGTGCCAGCAGAATAGGACAGGGGGGAGAGACCCAGTACTTC. This translates into CASRIGQGGETQYF.

This clone has just a few counts. The chain recombines TRBV5-8 with TRBJ2-1; a weak D match, TRBD2 (6 bases). Trimming cost V 2 bases and J 1 base, with 10 bases left between them. This CDR3 has 15 residues. Germline CDR1 and CDR2: SGHTS and YDEGEE. CDR3 sequence (DNA): TGTGCCAGCAGCTTTGGGACTCGTTCCTACAATGAGCAGTTCTTC. Translating gives CASSFGTRSYNEQFF.

In DNA, the CDR3 is TGTGCCAGCAGCATACTAACCGACGGGAATTCACCCCTCCACTTT. Translation: CASSILTDGNSPLHF. The rearrangement uses TRBV6-5 and TRBJ1-6; D gene ambiguous. This CDR3 is built from 15 residues. Germline V CDR1 and CDR2: MNHEY, SVGAGI. V was clipped by 6 bases and J by 7 bases, with 16 bases between them.

The J gene is TRBJ2-7, the V gene TRBV29-1; 10 nucleotides line up with TRBD1. The CDR3 covers 16 residues. V was clipped by 5 bases and J by 5 bases; unmatched bases: 15. Germline CDR1 reads SQVTM; CDR2 reads ANQGSEA. The CDR3 spells CSVSGTGDFGFHEQYV. The CDR3 DNA is TGCAGCGTTTCCGGGACAGGGGATTTCGGCTTCCACGAGCAGTACGTC.

Note on this clone: One end of the junction is discordant with germline, which a read error may explain. V and J are TRBV5-1 and TRBJ2-2; D is unclear. Germline CDR1 SGHRS, CDR2 YFSETQ. This CDR3 comprises 12 residues. The CDR3, as DNA: TGCGCCAGCAGGCGGAACAACGGGGAGCTGTTTTTT. As protein: CASRRNNGELFF.

In its sample, this clone was seen once. The chain links TRBV5-1 to TRBJ1-1; maybe TRBD1 (5 bases). Deletions cut 4 bases from V and 4 bases from J, with 14 bases between. The germline V gene has CDR1 SGHRS and CDR2 YFSETQ. The CDR3 runs to 14 residues. CDR3 region: CASSPTGQSTEAFF. The DNA of the CDR3 is TGCGCCAGCAGCCCAACAGGACAATCCACTGAAGCTTTCTTT. The full variable domain, its missing parts supplied by reference TRBV5-1 and TRBJ1-1, is KAGVTQTPRYLIKTRGQQVTLSCSPISGHRSVSWYQQTPGQGLQFLFEYFSETQRNKGNFPGRFSGRQFSNSRSEMNVSTLELGDSALYLCASSPTGQSTEAFFGQGTRLTVV.

In its sample, this clone was seen a few times. This sequence joins TRBV27 and TRBJ1-3; D might be TRBD1 (5 bases). CDR3 size: 15 residues. Trimming pared 0 bases from V and 1 base from J, leaving 7 bases between. In germline, CDR1 is MNHEY, CDR2 SMNVEV (reference sequence). For the CDR3, the DNA is TGTGCCAGCAGTTTATCCCCAGGGTCTGGAAACACCATATATTTT. Protein sequence: CASSLSPGSGNTIYF.